This T cell receptor (beta chain) was sequenced during a study of CD8+ T cells in alopecia areata. The CDR3 runs 15 residues. The V gene's germline CDR1 is SGHRS and CDR2 YFSETQ. V was pared by 0 bases and J by 2 bases, with 11 bases between. TCR sequencing used cDNA made by reverse transcription of extracted RNA. Clones were read by immunoSEQ multiplex PCR, and TCRdb kept only the in-frame ones, dropping some. The table has roughly 130,000 clones, roughly 58% seen once. The rearrangement uses TRBV5-1 and TRBJ1-1; D may be TRBD1 (6 bases). The origin of this receptor is a human donor with alopecia areata. The sequences come from CD4+ T cells sorted from blood, collected at week 0. The CDR3 region is CASSLGGGINTEAFF. CDR3 coding DNA: TGCGCCAGCAGCTTGGGAGGGGGAATTAACACTGAAGCTTTCTTT.